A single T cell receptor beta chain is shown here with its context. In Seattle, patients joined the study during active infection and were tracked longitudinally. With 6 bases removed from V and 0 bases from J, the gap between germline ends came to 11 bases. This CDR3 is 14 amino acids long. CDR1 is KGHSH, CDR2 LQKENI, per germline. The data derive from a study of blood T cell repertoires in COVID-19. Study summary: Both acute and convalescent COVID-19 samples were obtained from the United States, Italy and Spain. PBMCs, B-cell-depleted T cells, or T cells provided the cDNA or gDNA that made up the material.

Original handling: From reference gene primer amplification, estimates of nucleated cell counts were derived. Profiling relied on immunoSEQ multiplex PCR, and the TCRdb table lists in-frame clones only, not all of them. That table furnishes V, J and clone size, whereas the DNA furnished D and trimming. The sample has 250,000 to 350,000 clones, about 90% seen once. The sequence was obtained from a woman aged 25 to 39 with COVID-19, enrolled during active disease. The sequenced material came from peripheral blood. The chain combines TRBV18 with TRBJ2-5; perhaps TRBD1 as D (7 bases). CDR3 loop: CASSRDRHQETQYF. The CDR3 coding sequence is TGTGCCAGCTCGCGGGACAGACACCAAGAGACCCAGTACTTC.